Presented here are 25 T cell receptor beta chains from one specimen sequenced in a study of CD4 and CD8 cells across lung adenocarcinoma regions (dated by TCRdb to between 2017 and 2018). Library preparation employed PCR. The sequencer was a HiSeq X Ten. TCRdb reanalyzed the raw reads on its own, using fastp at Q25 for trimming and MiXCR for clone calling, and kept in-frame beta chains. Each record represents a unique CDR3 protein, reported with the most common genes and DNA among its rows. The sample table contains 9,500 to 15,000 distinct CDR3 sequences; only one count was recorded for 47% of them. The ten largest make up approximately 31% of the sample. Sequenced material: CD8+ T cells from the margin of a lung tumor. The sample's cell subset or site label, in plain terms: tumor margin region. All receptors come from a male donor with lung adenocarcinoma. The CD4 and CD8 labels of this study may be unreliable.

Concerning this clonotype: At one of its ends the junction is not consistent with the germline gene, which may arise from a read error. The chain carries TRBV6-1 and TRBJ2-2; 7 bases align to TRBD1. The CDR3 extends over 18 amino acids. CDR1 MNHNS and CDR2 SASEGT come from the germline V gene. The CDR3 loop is CASSARRLEAVSTGALFF. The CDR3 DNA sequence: TGTGCCAGCAGTGCCCGGCGACTCGAGGCTGTGAGCACAGGGGCGCTGTTTTTT.

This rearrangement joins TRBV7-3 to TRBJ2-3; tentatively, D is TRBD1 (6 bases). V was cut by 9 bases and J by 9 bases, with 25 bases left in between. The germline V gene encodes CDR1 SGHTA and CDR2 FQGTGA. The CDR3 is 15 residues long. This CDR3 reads CARGLSAASTGTQYF. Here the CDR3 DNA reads TGTGCCAGGGGCTTATCGGCCGCGAGCACAGGGACGCAGTATTTT.

The CDR3 reads CASTSGGQGEDTQYF. CDR3 sequence (DNA): TGTGCCAGCACCTCAGGAGGACAGGGGGAAGATACGCAGTATTTT. The V call is TRBV6-5, the J call TRBJ2-3; 10 positions match TRBD1. V lost 7 bases, J lost 5 bases, and 9 bases stayed unmatched. Germline-derived CDR1 and CDR2 are MNHEY and SVGAGI. The CDR3 has 15 amino acids.

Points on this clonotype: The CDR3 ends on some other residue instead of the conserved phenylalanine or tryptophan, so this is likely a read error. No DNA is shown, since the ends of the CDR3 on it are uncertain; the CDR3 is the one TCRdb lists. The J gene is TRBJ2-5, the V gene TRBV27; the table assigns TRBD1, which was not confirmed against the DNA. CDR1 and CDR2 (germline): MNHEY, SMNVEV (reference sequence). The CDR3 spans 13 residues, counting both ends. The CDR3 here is CASCGRGPETQLS.

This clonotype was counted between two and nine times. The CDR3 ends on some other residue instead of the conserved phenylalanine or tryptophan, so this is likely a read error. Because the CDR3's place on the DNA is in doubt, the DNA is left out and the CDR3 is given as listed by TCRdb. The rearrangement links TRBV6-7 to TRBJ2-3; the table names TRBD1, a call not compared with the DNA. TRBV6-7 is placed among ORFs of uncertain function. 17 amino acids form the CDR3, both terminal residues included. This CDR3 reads CASSRFSALEIPPLPPG.

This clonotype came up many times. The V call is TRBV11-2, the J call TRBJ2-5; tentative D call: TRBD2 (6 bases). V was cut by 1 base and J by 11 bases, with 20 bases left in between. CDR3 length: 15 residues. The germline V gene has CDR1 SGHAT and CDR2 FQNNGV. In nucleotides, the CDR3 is TGTGCCAGCAGCTTAGTAGCGGTGAACTACAATGAGCAGTACTTC. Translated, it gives CASSLVAVNYNEQYF.

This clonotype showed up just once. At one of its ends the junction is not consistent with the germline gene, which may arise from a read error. Here the CDR3 DNA reads TGTGCCAGCAGGGGGAGGGGTCGGAAGACCCAGAATTTC. Protein product: CASRGRGRKTQNF. The chain is built from TRBV27 and TRBJ2-5; 7 positions match TRBD2. CDR1 MNHEY and CDR2 SMNVEV come from the germline V gene (reference sequence). The CDR3 is made up of 13 amino acids.

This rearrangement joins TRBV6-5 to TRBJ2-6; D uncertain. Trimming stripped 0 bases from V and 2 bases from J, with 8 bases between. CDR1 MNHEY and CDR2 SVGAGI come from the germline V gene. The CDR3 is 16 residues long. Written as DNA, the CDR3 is TGTGCCAGCAGTTACTCCTGGTTTGCTGGGGCCAACGTCCTGACTTTC. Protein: CASSYSWFAGANVLTF.

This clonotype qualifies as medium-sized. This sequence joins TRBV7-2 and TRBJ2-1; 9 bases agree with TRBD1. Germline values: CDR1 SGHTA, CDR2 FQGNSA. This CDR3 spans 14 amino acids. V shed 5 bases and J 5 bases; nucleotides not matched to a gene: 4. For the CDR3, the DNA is TGTGCCAGCAGCCTCTGGACAGGGGACAATGAGCAGTTCTTC. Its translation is CASSLWTGDNEQFF. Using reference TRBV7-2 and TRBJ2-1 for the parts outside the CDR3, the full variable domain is GAGVSQSPSNKVTEKGKDVELRCDPISGHTALYWYRQSLGQGLEFLIYFQGNSAPDKSGLPSDRFSAERTGGSVSTLTIQRTQQEDSAVYLCASSLWTGDNEQFFGPGTRLTVL.

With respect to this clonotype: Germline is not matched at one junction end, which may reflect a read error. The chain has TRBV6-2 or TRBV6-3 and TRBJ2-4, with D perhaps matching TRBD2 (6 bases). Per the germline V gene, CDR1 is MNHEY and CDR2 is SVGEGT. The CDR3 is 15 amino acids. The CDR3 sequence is CASSYGSLATDTQYF. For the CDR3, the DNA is TGTGCCAGCAGTTACGGCTCACTAGCCACAGACACTCAGTATTTC.

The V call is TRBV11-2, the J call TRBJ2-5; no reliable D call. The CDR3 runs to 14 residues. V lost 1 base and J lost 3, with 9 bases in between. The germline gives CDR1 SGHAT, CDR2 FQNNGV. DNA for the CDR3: TGTGCCAGCAGCTTAGGGTCAGGCAAAGAGACCCAGTACTTC. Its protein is CASSLGSGKETQYF.

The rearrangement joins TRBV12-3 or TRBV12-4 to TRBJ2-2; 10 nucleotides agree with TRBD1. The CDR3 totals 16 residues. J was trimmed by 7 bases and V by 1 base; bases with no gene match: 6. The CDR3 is CASSLEGTGVGGELFF. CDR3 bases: TGTGCCAGCAGTTTAGAGGGGACAGGGGTAGGCGGGGAGCTGTTTTTT.

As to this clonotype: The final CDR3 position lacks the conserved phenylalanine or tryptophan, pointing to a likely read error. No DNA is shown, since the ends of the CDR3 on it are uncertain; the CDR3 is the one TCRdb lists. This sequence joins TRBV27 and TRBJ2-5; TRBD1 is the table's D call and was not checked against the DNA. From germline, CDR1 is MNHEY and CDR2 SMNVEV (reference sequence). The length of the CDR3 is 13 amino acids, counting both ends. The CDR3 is CAGSGRGKETQFS.

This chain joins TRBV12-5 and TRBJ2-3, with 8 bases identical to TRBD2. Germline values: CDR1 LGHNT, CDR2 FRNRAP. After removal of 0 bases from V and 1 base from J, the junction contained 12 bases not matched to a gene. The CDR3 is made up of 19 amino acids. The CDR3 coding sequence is TGTGCTAGTGGTTTGGTAGGACCCGAGCGGGGGCCTCGCACAGATACGCAGTATTTT. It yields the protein CASGLVGPERGPRTDTQYF.

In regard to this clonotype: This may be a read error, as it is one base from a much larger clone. The CDR3 spells CASSSPVLVTRDYNEQYF. The CDR3, as DNA: TGTGCCAGCAGTTCGCCAGTTCTGGTTACTAGGGACTATAATGAGCAGTACTTC. The V gene is TRBV6-2 or TRBV6-3, the J gene TRBJ2-1; TRBD2 agrees at 7 bases. The J call may be mistaken, given a closer DNA end match to TRBJ2-7. In germline, CDR1 is MNHEY, CDR2 SVGEGT. This CDR3 has 18 amino acids.

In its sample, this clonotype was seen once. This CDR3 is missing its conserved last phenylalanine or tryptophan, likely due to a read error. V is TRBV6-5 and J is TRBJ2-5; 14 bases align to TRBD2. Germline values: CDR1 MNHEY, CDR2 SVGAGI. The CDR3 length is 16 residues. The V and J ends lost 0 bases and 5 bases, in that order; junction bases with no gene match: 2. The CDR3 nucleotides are TGTGCCAGCAGTTACTCGGGGACTAGCGGGAGTGAGACCCAGTACTCG. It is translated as CASSYSGTSGSETQYS.

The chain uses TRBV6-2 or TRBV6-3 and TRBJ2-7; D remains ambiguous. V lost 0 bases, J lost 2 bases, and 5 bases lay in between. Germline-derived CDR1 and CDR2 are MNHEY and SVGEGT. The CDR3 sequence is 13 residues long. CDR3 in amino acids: CASSYSRTYEQYF. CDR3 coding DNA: TGTGCCAGCAGTTACTCCCGGACCTACGAGCAGTACTTC.

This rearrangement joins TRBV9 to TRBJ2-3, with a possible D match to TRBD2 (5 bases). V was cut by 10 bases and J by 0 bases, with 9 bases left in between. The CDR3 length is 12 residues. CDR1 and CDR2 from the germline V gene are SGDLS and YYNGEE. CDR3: CASGVSTDTQYF. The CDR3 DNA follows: TGTGCCTCCGGGGTTAGCACAGATACGCAGTATTTT. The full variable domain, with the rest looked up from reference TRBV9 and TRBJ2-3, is DSGVTQTPKHLITATGQRVTLRCSPRSGDLSVYWYQQSLDQGLQFLIQYYNGEERAKGNILERFSAQQFPDLHSELNLSSLELGDSALYFCASGVSTDTQYFGPGTRLTVL.

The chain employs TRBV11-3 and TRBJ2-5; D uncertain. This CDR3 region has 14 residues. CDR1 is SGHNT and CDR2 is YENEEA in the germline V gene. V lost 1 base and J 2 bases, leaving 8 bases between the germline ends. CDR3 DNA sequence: TGTGCCAGCAGCTTAGGTCCAGAGCAAGAGACCCAGTACTTC. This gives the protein CASSLGPEQETQYF. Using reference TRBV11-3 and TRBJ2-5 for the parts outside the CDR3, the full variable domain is EAGVVQSPRYKIIEKKQPVAFWCNPISGHNTLYWYLQNLGQGPELLIRYENEEAVDDSQLPKDRFSAERLKGVDSTLKIQPAELGDSAVYLCASSLGPEQETQYFGPGTRLLVL.

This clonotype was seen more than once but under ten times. CDR3 residues: CASSPDSGSGYNEQFF. Here the CDR3 DNA reads TGTGCCAGCAGCCCGGATAGTGGCTCGGGATACAATGAGCAGTTCTTC. The chain couples TRBV7-2 to TRBJ2-1; tentatively, D is TRBD2 (5 bases). Germline V gives CDR1 SGHTA, CDR2 FQGNSA. The CDR3 length is 16 residues. V was cut by 5 bases and J by 4 bases, with 18 bases left in between. Filled out from reference TRBV7-2 and TRBJ2-1, the complete variable domain reads GAGVSQSPSNKVTEKGKDVELRCDPISGHTALYWYRQSLGQGLEFLIYFQGNSAPDKSGLPSDRFSAERTGGSVSTLTIQRTQQEDSAVYLCASSPDSGSGYNEQFFGPGTRLTVL.

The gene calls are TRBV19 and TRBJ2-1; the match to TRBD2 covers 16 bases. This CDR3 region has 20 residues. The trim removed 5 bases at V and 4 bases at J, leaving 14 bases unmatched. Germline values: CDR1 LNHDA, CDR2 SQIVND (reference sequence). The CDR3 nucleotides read TGTGCCAGTAGTTTCACTTTGGGACTAGCGGGAGGGCCTCGGTACAATGAGCAGTTCTTC. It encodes CASSFTLGLAGGPRYNEQFF.

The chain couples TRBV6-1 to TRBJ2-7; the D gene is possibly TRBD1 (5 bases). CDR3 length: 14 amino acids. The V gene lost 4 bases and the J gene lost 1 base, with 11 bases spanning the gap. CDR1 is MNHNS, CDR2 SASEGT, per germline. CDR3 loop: CASSASQGSYEQYF. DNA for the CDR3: TGTGCCAGCAGTGCGAGCCAGGGATCCTACGAGCAGTACTTC.

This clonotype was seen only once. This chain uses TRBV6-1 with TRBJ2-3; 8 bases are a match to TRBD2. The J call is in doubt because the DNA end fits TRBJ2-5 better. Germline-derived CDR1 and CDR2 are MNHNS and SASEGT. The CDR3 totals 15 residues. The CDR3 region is CARGTGGGDPDTQYF. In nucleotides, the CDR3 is TGTGCCAGGGGGACCGGGGGGGGTGACCCAGATACCCAGTACTTC.

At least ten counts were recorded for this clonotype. The CDR3 here is CAISEPLFYNEQFF. DNA for the CDR3: TGTGCCATCAGTGAGCCCCTTTTCTACAATGAGCAGTTCTTC. The chain carries TRBV10-3 and TRBJ2-1; D is uncertain. Germline V gives CDR1 ENHRY, CDR2 SYGVKD. This CDR3 is 14 amino acids long. V shed 2 bases and J shed 3 bases, with 8 bases lying between them.

The DNA for the CDR3 is TGTGCCAGCAGTGTGGATTCCGGGGGCAGTGACCCAGAGACCCAGTACTTC. Amino acid sequence: CASSVDSGGSDPETQYF. This chain joins TRBV6-1 and TRBJ2-5; D possibly matches TRBD1 or TRBD2 (6 bases each). Germline V gene data show CDR1 as MNHNS and CDR2 as SASEGT. The ends were cut back, 4 bases at V and 4 bases at J, with 22 bases in the middle. CDR3 length: 17 amino acids.